Below, 7 T cell receptor beta chains from the same sample are listed, as sequenced in a study of OX40 agonist ivuxolimab in advanced cancers. The table came from immunoSEQ multiplex PCR; TCRdb's copy has only in-frame clones and leaves some out. The table includes tens of thousands of clones, around four fifths detected once. This sample comprised CD4+ or CD8+ T cells sorted from blood, obtained in a trial of the OX40 agonist ivuxolimab. The source is an adult with an advanced solid tumor such as melanoma, head and neck, liver or kidney cancer.

J is TRBJ1-1 and V is TRBV5-6, with D tentatively TRBD1 (6 bases). In germline, CDR1 is SGHDT, CDR2 YYEEEE. V lost 2 bases and J lost 1, with 12 bases in between. The CDR3 runs 15 residues. The CDR3 spells CASSFWGGGNTEAFF. The DNA of the CDR3 is TGTGCCAGCAGCTTTTGGGGAGGGGGGAACACTGAAGCTTTCTTT.

This clone was recorded only once. This sequence joins TRBV21-1 and TRBJ2-7; the table's D gene call, TRBD2, was not cross checked with the DNA. TRBV21-1 is a recognized pseudogene. This CDR3 has 17 residues. The CDR3: CASSKGTGGGLGDEQYF. In nucleotides, the CDR3 is TGTGCCAGCAGCAAAGGTACGGGCGGGGGGCTAGGGGACGAGCAGTACTTC.

The genes are TRBV4-3 and TRBJ2-1; 7 positions match TRBD2. The junction had 14 bases not matched to a gene; V was cut back by 1 base and J by 2 bases. CDR1 is LGHNA, CDR2 YSLEER, per germline. CDR3 length equals 19 residues. CDR3 bases: TGCGCCAGCAGCCAAGGGGGGACCCTCGGACTAGGGCCCTACAATGAGCAGTTCTTC. Its translation is CASSQGGTLGLGPYNEQFF.

This sequence joins TRBV5-1 and TRBJ2-2, with a tentative D call TRBD1 (6 bases). Germline CDR1 reads SGHRS; CDR2 reads YFSETQ. Trimming took off 0 bases at V and 7 bases at J, with 25 bases between the two ends. This CDR3 is built from 19 residues. CDR3: CASSLAGNTGRLRDGELFF. The DNA for the CDR3 is TGCGCCAGCAGCTTGGCCGGCAACACAGGGCGCCTAAGGGACGGGGAGCTGTTTTTT.

The CDR3 coding sequence is TGTGCCAGCAGCTTTCCCCCCCCCACTAGCGGGACTGACAATGAGCAGTTCTTC. Residues: CASSFPPPTSGTDNEQFF. The chain carries TRBV12-1 and TRBJ2-1; the table's D gene call, TRBD2, was not cross checked with the DNA. TRBV12-1 represents a pseudogene. The CDR3 loop spans 18 amino acids.

This clone was found once. The genes are TRBV4-3 and TRBJ2-3; D is unresolved. The V and J ends lost 1 base and 4 bases respectively, with 9 bases between them. The CDR3 totals 14 residues. The germline gives CDR1 LGHNA, CDR2 YSLEER. This CDR3 reads CASSQGAWADTQYF. CDR3 nucleotide sequence: TGCGCCAGCAGCCAAGGAGCCTGGGCAGATACGCAGTATTTT.

This chain uses TRBV5-6 with TRBJ2-1; maybe TRBD2 (5 bases). V was cut by 6 bases and J by 7 bases, with 26 bases left in between. This CDR3 is built from 17 residues. Germline V gene lookup returns CDR1 SGHDT and CDR2 YYEEEE. CDR3 residues: CASTRIALAVAWNEQFF. CDR3 nucleotides: TGTGCCAGCACCCGTATAGCCCTCGCGGTAGCGTGGAATGAGCAGTTCTTC. The full variable domain, its missing parts supplied by reference TRBV5-6 and TRBJ2-1, is DAGVTQSPTHLIKTRGQQVTLRCSPKSGHDTVSWYQQALGQGPQFIFQYYEEEERQRGNFPDRFSGHQFPNYSSELNVNALLLGDSALYLCASTRIALAVAWNEQFFGPGTRLTVL.